The present T cell receptor beta chain was sequenced within a study of blood T cell repertoires in COVID-19. Sequenced by immunoSEQ multiplex PCR; TCRdb stores in-frame clones only, minus some. Seen here are approximately 170,000 clones, around 83% observed once, and the top ten hold less than 4.5%. The CDR3 has 17 amino acids. Germline values: CDR1 LNHDA, CDR2 SQIVND (reference sequence). V gave up 1 base and J gave up 3 bases, with 17 bases separating them. Source material: PBMCs or T cells enriched from blood (not recorded which). The TCR originated in a woman between 50 and 59 years old in a cohort exposed to, infected with or recovered from COVID-19 (not recorded which). V and J are TRBV19 and TRBJ2-3, with D possibly TRBD2 on 6 matching bases. CDR3 loop: CASSIGRPRGATDTQYF. Written as DNA, the CDR3 is TGTGCCAGTAGTATAGGAAGGCCCCGCGGGGCGACAGATACGCAGTATTTT.